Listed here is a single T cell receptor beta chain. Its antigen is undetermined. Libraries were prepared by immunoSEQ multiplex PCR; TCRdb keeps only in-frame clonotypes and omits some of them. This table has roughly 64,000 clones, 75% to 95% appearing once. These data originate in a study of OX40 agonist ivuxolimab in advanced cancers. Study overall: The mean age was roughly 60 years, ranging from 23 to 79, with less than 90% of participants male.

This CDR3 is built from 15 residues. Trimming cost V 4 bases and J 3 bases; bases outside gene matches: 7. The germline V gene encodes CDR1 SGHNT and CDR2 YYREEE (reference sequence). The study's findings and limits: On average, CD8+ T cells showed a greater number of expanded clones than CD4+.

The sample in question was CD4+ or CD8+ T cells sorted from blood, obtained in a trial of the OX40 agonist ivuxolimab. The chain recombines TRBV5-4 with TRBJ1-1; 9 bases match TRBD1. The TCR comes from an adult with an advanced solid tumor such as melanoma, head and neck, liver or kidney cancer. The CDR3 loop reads CASSPAGTGYTEAFF. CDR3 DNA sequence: TGTGCCAGCAGCCCTGCCGGGACAGGGTACACTGAAGCTTTCTTT.